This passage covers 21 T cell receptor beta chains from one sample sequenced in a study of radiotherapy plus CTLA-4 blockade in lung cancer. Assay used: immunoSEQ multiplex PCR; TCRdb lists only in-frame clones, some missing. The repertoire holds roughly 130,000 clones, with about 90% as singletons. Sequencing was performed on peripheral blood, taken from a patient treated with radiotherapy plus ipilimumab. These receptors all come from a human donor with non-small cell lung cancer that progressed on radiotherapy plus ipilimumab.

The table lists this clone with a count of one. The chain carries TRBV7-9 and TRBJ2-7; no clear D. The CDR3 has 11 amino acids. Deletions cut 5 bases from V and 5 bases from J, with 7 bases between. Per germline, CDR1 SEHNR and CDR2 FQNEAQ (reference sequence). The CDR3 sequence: CASSANNEQYF. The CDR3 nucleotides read TGTGCCAGCAGCGCCAACAACGAGCAGTACTTC.

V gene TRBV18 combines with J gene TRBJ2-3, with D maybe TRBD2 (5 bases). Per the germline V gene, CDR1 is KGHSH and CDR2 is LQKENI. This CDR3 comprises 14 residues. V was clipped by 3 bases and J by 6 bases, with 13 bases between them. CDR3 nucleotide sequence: TGTGCCAGCTCACCGATAGGACTGTCCGATACGCAGTATTTT. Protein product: CASSPIGLSDTQYF. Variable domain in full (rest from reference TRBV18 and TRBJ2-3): NAGVMQNPRHLVRRRGQEARLRCSPMKGHSHVYWYRQLPEEGLKFMVYLQKENIIDESGMPKERFSAEFPKEGPSILRIQQVVRGDSAAYFCASSPIGLSDTQYFGPGTRLTVL.

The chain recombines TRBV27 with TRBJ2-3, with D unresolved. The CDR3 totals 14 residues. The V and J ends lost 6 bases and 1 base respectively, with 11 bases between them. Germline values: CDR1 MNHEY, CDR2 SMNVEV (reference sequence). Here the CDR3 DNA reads TGTGCCAGCAGGTGGCAGGTCGGCACAGATACGCAGTATTTT. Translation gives CASRWQVGTDTQYF.

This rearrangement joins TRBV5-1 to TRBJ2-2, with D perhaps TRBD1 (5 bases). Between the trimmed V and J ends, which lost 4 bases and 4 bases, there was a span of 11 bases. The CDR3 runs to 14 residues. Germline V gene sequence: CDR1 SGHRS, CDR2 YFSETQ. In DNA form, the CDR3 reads TGCGCCAGCAGCGGCAGGGTGGGCACCGGGGAGCTGTTTTTT. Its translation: CASSGRVGTGELFF.

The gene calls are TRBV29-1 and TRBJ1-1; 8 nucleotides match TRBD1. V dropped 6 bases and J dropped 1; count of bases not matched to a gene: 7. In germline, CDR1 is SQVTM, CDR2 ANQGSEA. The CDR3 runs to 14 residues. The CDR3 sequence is CSVGGDRTNTEAFF. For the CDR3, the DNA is TGCAGCGTGGGGGGGGACAGGACGAACACTGAAGCTTTCTTT. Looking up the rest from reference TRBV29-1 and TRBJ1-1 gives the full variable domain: SAVISQKPSRDICQRGTSLTIQCQVDSQVTMMFWYRQQPGQSLTLIATANQGSEATYESGFVIDKFPISRPNLTFSTLTVSNMSPEDSSIYLCSVGGDRTNTEAFFGQGTRLTVV.

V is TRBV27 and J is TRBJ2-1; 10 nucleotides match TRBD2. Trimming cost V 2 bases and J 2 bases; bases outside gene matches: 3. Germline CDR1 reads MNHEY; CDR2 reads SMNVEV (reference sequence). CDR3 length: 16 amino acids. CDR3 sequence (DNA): TGTGCCAGCAGTTTAAAAGCGGGAGGGCCCTACAATGAGCAGTTCTTC. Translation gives CASSLKAGGPYNEQFF.

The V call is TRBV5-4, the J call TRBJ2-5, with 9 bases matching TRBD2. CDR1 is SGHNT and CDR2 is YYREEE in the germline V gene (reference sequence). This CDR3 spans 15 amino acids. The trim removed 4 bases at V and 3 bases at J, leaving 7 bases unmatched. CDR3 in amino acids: CASSRSGRVEETQYF. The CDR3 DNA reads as TGTGCCAGCAGCCGTAGCGGGAGAGTGGAAGAGACCCAGTACTTC.

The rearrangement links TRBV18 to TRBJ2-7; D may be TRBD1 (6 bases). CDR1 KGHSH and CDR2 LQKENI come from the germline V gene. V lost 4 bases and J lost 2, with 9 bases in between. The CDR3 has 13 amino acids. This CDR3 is CASSRTVPYEQYF. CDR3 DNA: TGTGCCAGCTCACGGACAGTTCCCTACGAGCAGTACTTC.

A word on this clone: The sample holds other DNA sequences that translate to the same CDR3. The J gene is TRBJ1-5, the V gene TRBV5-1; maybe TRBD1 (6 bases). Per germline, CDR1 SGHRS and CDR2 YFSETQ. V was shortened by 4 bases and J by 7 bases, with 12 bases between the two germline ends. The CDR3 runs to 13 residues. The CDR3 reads CASSLEGEQPQHF. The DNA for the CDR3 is TGCGCCAGCAGCCTGGAGGGGGAGCAGCCCCAGCATTTT. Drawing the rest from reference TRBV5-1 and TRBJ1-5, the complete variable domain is KAGVTQTPRYLIKTRGQQVTLSCSPISGHRSVSWYQQTPGQGLQFLFEYFSETQRNKGNFPGRFSGRQFSNSRSEMNVSTLELGDSALYLCASSLEGEQPQHFGDGTRLSIL.

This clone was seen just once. The CDR3 loop is CASSWTGASHQETQYF. The CDR3 bases are TGTGCCAGCAGTTGGACAGGGGCCTCTCATCAAGAGACCCAGTACTTC. V usage is TRBV7-9 and J usage is TRBJ2-5, with TRBD1 matching over 9 bases. V gave up 6 bases and J gave up 2 bases; unmatched junction bases: 10. The CDR3 sequence is 16 residues long. In germline, CDR1 is SEHNR, CDR2 FQNEAQ (reference sequence). Based on the CDR3 plus reference TRBV7-9 and TRBJ2-5, the full variable domain is DTGVSQNPRHKITKRGQNVTFRCDPISEHNRLYWYRQTLGQGPEFLTYFQNEAQLEKSRLLSDRFSAERPKGSFSTLEIQRTEQGDSAMYLCASSWTGASHQETQYFGPGTRLLVL.

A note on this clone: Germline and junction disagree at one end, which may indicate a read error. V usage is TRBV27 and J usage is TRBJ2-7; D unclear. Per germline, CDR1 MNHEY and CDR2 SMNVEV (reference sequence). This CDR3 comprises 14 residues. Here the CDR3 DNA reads TGTGCCAGTGGTCCTAGGGCCGTAAGCCTCGAGCAGTGCTTC. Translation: CASGPRAVSLEQCF.

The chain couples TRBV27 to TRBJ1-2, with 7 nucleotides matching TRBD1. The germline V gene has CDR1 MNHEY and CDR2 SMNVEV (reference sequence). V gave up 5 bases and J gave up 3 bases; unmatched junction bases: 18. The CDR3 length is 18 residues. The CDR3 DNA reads TGTGCCAGCAGTCCCTACCCGACAGGGACAAAGGTATACTATGGCTACACCTTC. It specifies CASSPYPTGTKVYYGYTF.

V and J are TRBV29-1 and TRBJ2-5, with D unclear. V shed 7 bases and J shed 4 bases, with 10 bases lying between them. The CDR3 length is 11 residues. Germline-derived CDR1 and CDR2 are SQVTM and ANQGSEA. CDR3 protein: CSAQIAETQYF. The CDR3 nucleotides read TGCAGCGCACAGATCGCAGAGACCCAGTACTTC.

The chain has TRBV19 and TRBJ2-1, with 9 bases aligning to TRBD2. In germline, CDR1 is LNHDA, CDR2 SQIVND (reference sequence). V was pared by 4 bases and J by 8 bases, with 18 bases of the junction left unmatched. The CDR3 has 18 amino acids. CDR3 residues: CASSTWRTSDYYGYEQFF. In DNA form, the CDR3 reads TGTGCCAGTAGTACTTGGAGGACTAGCGACTACTATGGCTATGAGCAGTTCTTC.

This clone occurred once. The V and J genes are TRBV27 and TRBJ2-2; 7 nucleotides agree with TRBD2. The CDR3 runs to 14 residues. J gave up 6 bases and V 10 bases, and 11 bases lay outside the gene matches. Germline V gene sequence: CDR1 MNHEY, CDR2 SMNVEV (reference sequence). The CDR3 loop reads CATNHRGSAGELFF. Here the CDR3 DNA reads TGTGCCACCAACCACCGCGGGAGTGCCGGGGAGCTGTTTTTT.

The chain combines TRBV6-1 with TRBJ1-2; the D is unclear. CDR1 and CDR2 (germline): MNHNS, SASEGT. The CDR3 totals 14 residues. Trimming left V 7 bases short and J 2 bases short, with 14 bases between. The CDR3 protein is CASNEGLRNYGYTF. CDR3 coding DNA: TGTGCCAGCAATGAGGGTCTCCGGAACTATGGCTACACCTTC.

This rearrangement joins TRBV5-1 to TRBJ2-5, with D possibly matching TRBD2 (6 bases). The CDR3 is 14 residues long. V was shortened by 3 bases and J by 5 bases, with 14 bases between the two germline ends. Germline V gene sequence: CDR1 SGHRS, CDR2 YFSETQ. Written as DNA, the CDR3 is TGCGCCAGCAGCTCGACGGGAGTTCGGGAGACCCAGTACTTC. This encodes CASSSTGVRETQYF.

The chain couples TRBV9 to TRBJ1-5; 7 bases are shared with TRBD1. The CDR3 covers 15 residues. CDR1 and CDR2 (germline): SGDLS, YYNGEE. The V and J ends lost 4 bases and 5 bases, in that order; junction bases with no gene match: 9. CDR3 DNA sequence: TGTGCCAGCAGCCCCCAGGCCGACAGGGATCAGCCCCAGCATTTT. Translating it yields CASSPQADRDQPQHF.

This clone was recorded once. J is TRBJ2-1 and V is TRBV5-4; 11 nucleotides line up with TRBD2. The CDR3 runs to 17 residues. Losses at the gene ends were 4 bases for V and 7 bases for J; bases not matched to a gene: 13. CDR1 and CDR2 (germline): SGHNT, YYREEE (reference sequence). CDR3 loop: CASSPEPLAGGGNEQFF. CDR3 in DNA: TGTGCCAGCAGCCCGGAGCCTCTAGCGGGAGGCGGGAATGAGCAGTTCTTC.

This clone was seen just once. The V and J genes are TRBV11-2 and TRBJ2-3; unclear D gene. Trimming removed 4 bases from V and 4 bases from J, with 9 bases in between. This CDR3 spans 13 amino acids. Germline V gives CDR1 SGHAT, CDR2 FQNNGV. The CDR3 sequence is CASSSRRPDTQYF. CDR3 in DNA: TGTGCCAGCAGCTCCCGGCGGCCAGATACGCAGTATTTT.

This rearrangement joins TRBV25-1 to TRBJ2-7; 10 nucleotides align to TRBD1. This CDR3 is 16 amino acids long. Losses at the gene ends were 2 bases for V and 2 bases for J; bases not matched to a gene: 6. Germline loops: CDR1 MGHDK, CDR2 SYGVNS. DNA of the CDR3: TGTGCCAGCAGTGAAGTCCGGGACAGGGGCCCCTACGAGCAGTACTTC. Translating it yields CASSEVRDRGPYEQYF.